These T cell receptor beta chains were read from a single sample in a study of human T cells and chemical hapten exposure. TCRdb reanalysed the RACE reads using MiXCR and keeps one entry per CDR3 protein. The profile shows 65,000 to 95,000 distinct CDR3 sequences, around 9.3% of them singletons. The sequencing input was whole blood. Receptor source: a female donor in good health. Some clones in this sample may be carry-over from other donors' samples. The CDR3 runs from the conserved cysteine through the conserved F or W. D genes are given only for firm matches. The size of a clone is reported for some rows only, either as once, few or many, or as a class for expanded clones.

abundance	v_gene	d_gene	j_gene	CDR3nt	CDR3aa
.	TRBV2	.	TRBJ1-5	TGTGCCAGCTTGGGGATGGGCAATCAGCCCCAGCATTTT	CASLGMGNQPQHF
many	TRBV6-1	.	TRBJ1-1	TGTGCCAGCAGCGACGGACAGCTCACTGAAGCTTTCTTT	CASSDGQLTEAFF
many	TRBV27	.	TRBJ1-2	TGTGCCAGCAGTTTATCAGTGAACTATGGCTACACCTTC	CASSLSVNYGYTF
.	TRBV12-3/TRBV12-4	TRBD1	TRBJ2-1	TGTGCCAGCAGGTTGGGGGACAGGGAGTTCTTC	CASRLGDREFF
many	TRBV19	.	TRBJ1-5	TGTGCCAGTTCCCACGACGAAGCCCATCAGCCCCAGCATTTT	CASSHDEAHQPQHF
many	TRBV12-5	.	TRBJ2-5	TGTGCTAGTGGTTTTGGAGAGACCCAGTACTTC	CASGFGETQYF
.	TRBV21-1	.	TRBJ2-3	TGTGCCAGCAATTTACCACGCACAGATACGCAGTATTTT	CASNLPRTDTQYF
few	TRBV10-3	.	TRBJ1-2	TGTGCCATCACCGGTGACGAACCTGCGGCGGTTGCTAACTATGGCTACACCTTC	CAITGDEPAAVANYGYTF
many	TRBV4-2	.	TRBJ1-5	TGTGCCAGCAGCCAAGATTCTGGTTTCGGGGCTCAGCCCCAGCATTTT	CASSQDSGFGAQPQHF
many	TRBV24-1	.	TRBJ2-7	TGTGCCACCAGTGATTACCAGGGGTCGGAAGAGCAGTACTTC	CATSDYQGSEEQYF
.	TRBV12-3/TRBV12-4	.	TRBJ1-1	TGTGCCAGCAGCCGAGTCACTGAAGCTTTCTTT	CASSRVTEAFF
.	TRBV7-6	.	TRBJ2-3	TGTGCCAGCAGCGCGTTTGAGGATACGCAGTATTTT	CASSAFEDTQYF
many	TRBV28	TRBD1	TRBJ1-2	TGTGCCAGCAGCAAGGGGACAGGTGTTGCCCTCAACTATGGCTACACCTTC	CASSKGTGVALNYGYTF
many	TRBV10-3	TRBD2	TRBJ2-1	TGTGCCATCAGTTTCTATCGGGGGAGGGATGAGCAGTTCTTC	CAISFYRGRDEQFF
many	TRBV12-3/TRBV12-4	.	TRBJ2-3	TGTGCCAGCAGGCAAACAGGGTTTCAGCCAGATACGCAGTATTTT	CASRQTGFQPDTQYF
many	TRBV12-5	.	TRBJ2-2	TGTGCTAGTGGTCCCCCAAACTATACACCGACGAACACCGGGGAGCTGTTTTTT	CASGPPNYTPTNTGELFF